This T cell receptor beta chain was retrieved from a study of control samples from healthy donors and cancer patients. Generated by immunoSEQ multiplex PCR, the TCRdb table keeps only in-frame clones and is missing some. The data contain approximately 84,000 clones, approximately 82% of them singletons. Sequencing was carried out using blood. The TCR was taken from a woman aged 60-70 years in good health.

The CDR3 nucleotides are TGCGCCAGCAGCCAAGATGGAGCGGGAAGGGTGAATACGCAGTATTTT. As protein: CASSQDGAGRVNTQYF. The V and J genes are TRBV4-1 and TRBJ2-3; 7 bases align to TRBD2. This CDR3 is 16 amino acids long. V gave up 0 bases and J gave up 7 bases; unmatched junction bases: 10. CDR1 and CDR2 from the germline V gene are MGHRA and YSYEKL.